These T cell receptor beta chains were read from a single sample in a study of metastatic and nonmetastatic thyroid tumors. TCRdb used MiXCR to call clones anew from the PCR reads. The table has about 22,000 clones, around 20% seen once. The sample was adjacent normal tissue. These TCRs come from a male donor with papillary thyroid cancer or a benign thyroid nodule (not recorded which). Some clones in this sample may be carry-over from other donors' samples. CDR3s include the opening cysteine and the closing phenylalanine or tryptophan. Fields, in order: D gene, clone size, J gene, V gene, CDR3 DNA, CDR3 protein. The D gene is left open where the match is weak. For some rows the clone size is stated as once, few or many, or as a class when expanded; others skip it.

TRBD1,medium-sized,TRBJ2-7,TRBV12-3/TRBV12-4,TGTGCCAGCAGCCCCGGGCAGGGGGCGGTTGGTTTTTACGAGCAGTACTTC,CASSPGQGAVGFYEQYF
TRBD1,-,TRBJ2-1,TRBV6-1,TGTGCCAGCAGTCGGACAGGGTACAATGAGCAGTTCTTC,CASSRTGYNEQFF
-,medium-sized,TRBJ2-2,TRBV12-3/TRBV12-4,TGTGCCATAGACAGTGGGGTAAACACCGGGGAGCTGTTTTTT,CAIDSGVNTGELFF
-,medium-sized,TRBJ1-3,TRBV27,TGTGCCAGCAGTGAAGGGGGACTGGGGGTCTCTGGAAACACCATATATTTT,CASSEGGLGVSGNTIYF
TRBD2,-,TRBJ2-7,TRBV20-1,TGCAGTGCCGGAGTACTAGCGGCGTACGAGCAGTACTTC,CSAGVLAAYEQYF
-,-,TRBJ2-7,TRBV5-8,TGTGCCAGCAGCTCCGGTTCCTACGAGCAGTACTTC,CASSSGSYEQYF
TRBD1,-,TRBJ2-2,TRBV5-6,TGTGCCAGCAGCGGAGACAGGGGGCGTTACAACGGGGAGCTGTTTTTT,CASSGDRGRYNGELFF
TRBD2,-,TRBJ2-1,TRBV20-1,TGCAGTCCAAGTAGCGGGAGGGCCGGTTACAATGAGCAGTTCTTC,CSPSSGRAGYNEQFF
-,few,TRBJ2-4,TRBV3-1,TGTGCCAGCAGCCACGATGTAAACATTCAGTACTTC,CASSHDVNIQYF
-,many,TRBJ2-2,TRBV29-1,TGCAGCGGGGGGGCGGAGAACACCGGGGAGCTGTTTTTT,CSGGAENTGELFF
-,medium-sized,TRBJ2-7,TRBV27,TGTGCCAGCAGTAAGACAGGCTCCTACGGGCAGTACTTC,CASSKTGSYGQYF
-,many,TRBJ2-4,TRBV3-1,TGTGCCAGCAGCCCCGATGTAAACATTCAGTACTTC,CASSPDVNIQYF
TRBD2,-,TRBJ2-3,TRBV6-2/TRBV6-3,TGTGCCAGCAGTTACCTAGGAGCGGCGGGAGGAGATACGCAGTATTTT,CASSYLGAAGGDTQYF
-,many,TRBJ1-5,TRBV5-6,TGTGCCAGCAGCTTGGGTCCGAGCAGGCCCCAGCATTTT,CASSLGPSRPQHF
TRBD1,many,TRBJ1-1,TRBV15,TGTGCCACCCTACCGCGCGGGACAGAGGGGGATACTGAAGCTTTCTTT,CATLPRGTEGDTEAFF